The 25 T cell receptor beta chains in this list originate from one sample, sequenced in a study of cytomegalovirus exposure and HLA in healthy donors (dated by TCRdb to the late 2010s). The protocol used for the library was the immunoSEQ multiplex PCR assay. For the multiplex PCR, a mixture combining 60 forward primers for TCR Vbeta segments and 13 reverse primers for TCR Jbeta segments was used. What TCRdb holds here is the immuneACCESS table cut down to in-frame rearrangements. Part of the clones is not present; checked against another copy, under half of the missing clones reflect an unresolved V gene, and the others are unexplained. The sample table includes some 110,000 clones. 3.7% of the sample goes to the ten largest clones. Sequencing input: PBMCs. These receptors were collected from a man younger than 45 in good health and CMV-seronegative.

The chain has TRBV27 and TRBJ1-2, with TRBD1 identical over 9 bases. The CDR3 totals 16 residues. Germline V lookup: CDR1 MNHEY, CDR2 SMNVEV (reference sequence). V shed 5 bases and J 8 bases; nucleotides not matched to a gene: 15. The CDR3 is CASSPLTPTGGQGYTF. The CDR3 DNA follows: TGTGCCAGCAGTCCCCTTACTCCGACAGGGGGTCAAGGCTACACCTTC.

CDR3 amino acids: CASSLGKQGAAFF. CDR3 DNA sequence: TGTGCCAGCAGCTTGGGAAAGCAGGGGGCAGCTTTCTTT. This chain connects TRBV5-6 to TRBJ1-1, with 8 bases fitting TRBD1. V trimming: 0 bases; J trimming: 10 bases; junction bases outside the gene matches: 5. The CDR3 runs 13 residues. Per germline, CDR1 SGHDT and CDR2 YYEEEE. The variable domain in full, with the rest retrieved from reference TRBV5-6 and TRBJ1-1, is DAGVTQSPTHLIKTRGQQVTLRCSPKSGHDTVSWYQQALGQGPQFIFQYYEEEERQRGNFPDRFSGHQFPNYSSELNVNALLLGDSALYLCASSLGKQGAAFFGQGTRLTVV.

V and J are TRBV27 and TRBJ1-2; D is possibly TRBD1 (6 bases). Trimming shortened V by 6 bases and J by 6 bases, and 20 bases separated the two germline ends. Per germline, CDR1 MNHEY and CDR2 SMNVEV (reference sequence). This CDR3 spans 15 amino acids. The CDR3 protein is CASRPLTGPSDGYTF. The CDR3 bases are TGTGCCAGCAGACCCCTGACAGGCCCATCCGATGGCTACACCTTC.

This chain links TRBV28 with TRBJ1-5; D call uncertain. This CDR3 comprises 17 residues. The germline gives CDR1 MDHEN, CDR2 SYDVKM. Trimming shortened V by 1 base and J by 0 bases, and 13 bases separated the two germline ends. The CDR3 DNA reads TGTGCCAGCAGTTTATTTGGCGGGCAGTCTAGCAATCAGCCCCAGCATTTT. Amino acids: CASSLFGGQSSNQPQHF.

J is TRBJ1-4 and V is TRBV5-1; 9 nucleotides agree with TRBD1. CDR3 size: 18 residues. Germline CDR1 and CDR2: SGHRS and YFSETQ. The J segment lost 2 bases and the V segment lost 2 bases, leaving 10 bases of the junction unmatched. The CDR3 protein is CASSLTGTGSKTNEKLFF. The CDR3 DNA reads TGCGCCAGCAGCTTAACCGGGACAGGGAGTAAGACTAATGAAAAACTGTTTTTT.

The chain combines TRBV20-1 with TRBJ2-1; D is ambiguous. V was trimmed by 5 bases and J by 4 bases, leaving 3 bases between them. Germline V CDR1 and CDR2: DFQATT, SNEGSKA (reference sequence). The CDR3 length is 10 residues. CDR3 loop: CSAHYNEQFF. The CDR3 bases are TGCAGTGCTCATTACAATGAGCAGTTCTTC.

This sequence joins TRBV27 and TRBJ2-5, with D maybe TRBD2 (5 bases). Germline V gives CDR1 MNHEY, CDR2 SMNVEV (reference sequence). V was pared by 8 bases and J by 0 bases, with 16 bases between. This CDR3 has 15 residues. CDR3 bases: TGTGCCAGCGGCTACCTTGGACTGTACCAAGAGACCCAGTACTTC. Translated, it gives CASGYLGLYQETQYF.

The chain couples TRBV10-3 to TRBJ1-2; D gene uncertain. With 3 bases removed from V and 13 bases from J, the gap between germline ends came to 15 bases. The CDR3 length is 12 residues. Germline CDR1 is ENHRY and CDR2 is SYGVKD. CDR3 sequence: CAISEPARGRTF. In DNA, the CDR3 is TGTGCCATCAGTGAACCAGCCCGAGGTCGCACCTTC.

J is TRBJ1-5 and V is TRBV6-5; D is possibly TRBD1 (6 bases). The CDR3 is 15 residues long. Germline V gene data show CDR1 as MNHEY and CDR2 as SVGAGI. V was clipped by 7 bases and J by 0 bases, with 13 bases between them. As DNA, the CDR3 is TGTGCCAGCAAGATAGGACAGTTTAGCAATCAGCCCCAGCATTTT. Protein product: CASKIGQFSNQPQHF.

The chain employs TRBV6-5 and TRBJ2-5; 8 bases agree with TRBD1. The J call may be wrong; the DNA end is better matched by TRBJ2-7. The CDR3 loop spans 15 amino acids. Germline CDR1 and CDR2: MNHEY and SVGAGI. CDR3 bases: TGTGCCAGCAGTTTGAGACAGGGGACGATCTACGAGCAGTACTTC. Translated, it gives CASSLRQGTIYEQYF.

This chain joins TRBV7-7 and TRBJ2-1, with 9 positions matching TRBD1. CDR1 and CDR2 (germline): SSHAT, FNYEAQ (reference sequence). Germline trimming cut 7 bases from V and 0 bases from J; bases unmatched to any gene: 7. There are 16 residues in the CDR3. The DNA of the CDR3 is TGTGCCAGCACCCCCGGGACAGGGAGCTCCTACAATGAGCAGTTCTTC. This encodes CASTPGTGSSYNEQFF.

The genes are TRBV19 and TRBJ1-2; 7 nucleotides align to TRBD1. From germline, CDR1 is LNHDA and CDR2 SQIVND (reference sequence). V shed 7 bases, J shed 2 bases, and the junction held 7 bases outside the gene matches. The length of the CDR3 is 14 residues. CDR3 nucleotides: TGTGCCAGTACCCCGAGGGGACAGAACTATGGCTACACCTTC. Translating gives CASTPRGQNYGYTF.

This sequence joins TRBV28 and TRBJ1-1; D gene ambiguous. V lost 5 bases to trimming and J lost 6 bases, with 10 bases between them. Per germline, CDR1 MDHEN and CDR2 SYDVKM. The CDR3 is made up of 12 amino acids. CDR3 amino acids: CASSKGAPEAFF. DNA of the CDR3: TGTGCCAGCAGTAAGGGAGCCCCTGAAGCTTTCTTT.

The rearrangement uses TRBV19 and TRBJ1-1; 11 bases agree with TRBD1. Germline V gives CDR1 LNHDA, CDR2 SQIVND (reference sequence). J gave up 4 bases and V 3 bases, and 4 bases lay outside the gene matches. The CDR3 is 15 residues long. The CDR3 protein is CASSMSGTGGTEAFF. DNA for the CDR3: TGTGCCAGTAGTATGTCGGGGACAGGGGGCACTGAAGCTTTCTTT.

Comment on this clone: One end of the junction does not line up with germline, which may come from a read error. The CDR3 loop reads CASSVQTGEYYEQCF. For the CDR3, the DNA is TGTGCCAGCAGTGTACAGACAGGGGAATATTACGAGCAGTGCTTC. This rearrangement joins TRBV6-4 to TRBJ2-7; TRBD1 aligns across 8 bases. The CDR3 is made up of 15 amino acids. CDR1 and CDR2 (germline): MRHNA, SNTAGT.

The gene calls are TRBV5-4 and TRBJ1-2; 7 bases line up with TRBD1. Germline CDR1 SGHNT, CDR2 YYREEE (reference sequence). V trimming: 4 bases; J trimming: 2 bases; junction bases outside the gene matches: 2. This CDR3 has 13 amino acids. DNA of the CDR3: TGTGCCAGCAGCCAGGGACAGAACTATGGCTACACCTTC. Protein: CASSQGQNYGYTF.

The gene calls are TRBV7-9 and TRBJ2-7; tentative D call: TRBD1 (6 bases). Germline V lookup: CDR1 SEHNR, CDR2 FQNEAQ (reference sequence). The CDR3 totals 15 residues. Deletions cut 5 bases from V and 9 bases from J, with 23 bases between. DNA of the CDR3: TGTGCCAGCAGCCTCGGTAGGGGGACCGGCATTATGCAGTACTTC. It specifies CASSLGRGTGIMQYF. The entire variable domain, with the rest obtained from reference TRBV7-9 and TRBJ2-7, is as follows: DTGVSQNPRHKITKRGQNVTFRCDPISEHNRLYWYRQTLGQGPEFLTYFQNEAQLEKSRLLSDRFSAERPKGSFSTLEIQRTEQGDSAMYLCASSLGRGTGIMQYFGPGTRLTVT.

CDR3 region: CASSGRDNSYNEQFF. CDR3 DNA: TGTGCCAGCAGCGGCCGGGACAACTCTTACAATGAGCAGTTCTTC. The chain is built from TRBV4-2 and TRBJ2-1, with a tentative D call TRBD1 (6 bases). The CDR3 sequence is 15 residues long. Trimming pared 5 bases from V and 4 bases from J, leaving 15 bases between. CDR1 is LGHNA, CDR2 YNFKEQ, per germline.

The gene calls are TRBV4-2 and TRBJ2-3; 13 positions agree with TRBD2. The J segment lost 0 bases and the V segment lost 0 bases, leaving 6 bases of the junction unmatched. CDR1 and CDR2 (germline): LGHNA, YNFKEQ. The CDR3 covers 19 residues. CDR3 region: CASSQEGLAGADSTDTQYF. As DNA, the CDR3 is TGTGCCAGCAGCCAAGAAGGACTAGCGGGGGCGGATAGCACAGATACGCAGTATTTT.

The genes are TRBV6-6 and TRBJ2-7, with 9 bases that match TRBD1. The CDR3 has 16 amino acids. V lost 2 bases, J lost 0 bases, and 5 bases stayed unmatched. Germline-derived CDR1 and CDR2 are MNHNY and SVGAGI (reference sequence). The CDR3 here is CASSYRGTGSSYEQYF. CDR3 DNA sequence: TGTGCCAGCAGTTACCGGGGGACAGGGAGCTCCTACGAGCAGTACTTC.

V usage is TRBV27 and J usage is TRBJ1-2; D possibly corresponds to TRBD1 (6 bases). The length of the CDR3 is 15 residues. The ends were cut back, 2 bases at V and 8 bases at J, with 18 bases in the middle. CDR1 MNHEY and CDR2 SMNVEV come from the germline V gene (reference sequence). The CDR3 DNA reads TGTGCCAGCAGTTTAAGCCAACAGGGAAATGAGGGCTACACCTTC. It translates to CASSLSQQGNEGYTF.

V gene TRBV25-1 combines with J gene TRBJ1-6, with D uncertain. The CDR3 is 13 residues long. From germline, CDR1 is MGHDK and CDR2 SYGVNS. Trimming pared 6 bases from V and 8 bases from J, leaving 11 bases between. For the CDR3, the DNA is TGTGCCAGCAGGACGACCGGAGATTCACCCCTCCACTTT. Encoded protein: CASRTTGDSPLHF.

The chain joins TRBV28 to TRBJ2-1; 9 bases line up with TRBD2. The V and J ends lost 4 bases and 5 bases, in that order; junction bases with no gene match: 6. Germline V gene lookup returns CDR1 MDHEN and CDR2 SYDVKM. This CDR3 region has 15 residues. CDR3 residues: CASSSISGGNNEQFF. The CDR3 bases are TGTGCCAGCAGTTCAATTAGCGGGGGTAACAATGAGCAGTTCTTC.

CDR3 bases: TGTGCCAGCAGCCCGGGACAGGGGGCAGTCTCACCCCTCCACTTT. This sequence encodes CASSPGQGAVSPLHF. The chain combines TRBV6-5 with TRBJ1-6, with TRBD1 matching 12 bases. Germline trimming cut 6 bases from V and 10 bases from J; bases unmatched to any gene: 7. CDR1 and CDR2 (germline): MNHEY, SVGAGI. This CDR3 has 15 amino acids.

CDR3 sequence reads: CASSPPNSISSGNTIYF. CDR3 nucleotide sequence: TGTGCCAGCTCACCACCGAACAGTATTAGCTCTGGAAACACCATATATTTT. The gene calls are TRBV18 and TRBJ1-3; D remains unclear. The CDR3 sequence is 17 residues long. The V and J ends lost 0 bases and 0 bases respectively, with 12 bases between them. Germline CDR1 is KGHSH and CDR2 is LQKENI.